This T cell receptor (beta chain) is from a study of T-cell memory formation after mild COVID-19. Points from the study as a whole: Later expanders leaned CD4+, whereas clones that contracted between day 15 and 85 were balanced CD4/CD8.

CDR3 length: 10 amino acids. V gave up 6 bases and J gave up 7 bases, with 10 bases separating them. The germline V gene encodes CDR1 GTSNPN and CDR2 SVGIG (reference sequence). 5'RACE primed from the constant segment yielded TCR alpha and TCR beta cDNA libraries bearing sample barcodes and UMIs. TCRdb recomputed calls from the 5' RACE reads with MiXCR, one row per CDR3 protein. The sample holds almost 250,000 distinct CDR3 sequences; 15% are singletons and the top ten take about 2%. With respect to this clonotype: Its cognate antigen is unknown.

This chain connects TRBV30 to TRBJ2-7; no definite D call. This clonotype was obtained from an adult woman who had mild COVID-19 (a few samples of this study predate the infection). Cell type and time point are not known. The sample comprised PBMCs or a T cell subset sorted from them (not recorded which). The CDR3 protein is CACCENEQYF. For the CDR3, the DNA is TGTGCCTGTTGTGAAAATGAGCAGTACTTC.